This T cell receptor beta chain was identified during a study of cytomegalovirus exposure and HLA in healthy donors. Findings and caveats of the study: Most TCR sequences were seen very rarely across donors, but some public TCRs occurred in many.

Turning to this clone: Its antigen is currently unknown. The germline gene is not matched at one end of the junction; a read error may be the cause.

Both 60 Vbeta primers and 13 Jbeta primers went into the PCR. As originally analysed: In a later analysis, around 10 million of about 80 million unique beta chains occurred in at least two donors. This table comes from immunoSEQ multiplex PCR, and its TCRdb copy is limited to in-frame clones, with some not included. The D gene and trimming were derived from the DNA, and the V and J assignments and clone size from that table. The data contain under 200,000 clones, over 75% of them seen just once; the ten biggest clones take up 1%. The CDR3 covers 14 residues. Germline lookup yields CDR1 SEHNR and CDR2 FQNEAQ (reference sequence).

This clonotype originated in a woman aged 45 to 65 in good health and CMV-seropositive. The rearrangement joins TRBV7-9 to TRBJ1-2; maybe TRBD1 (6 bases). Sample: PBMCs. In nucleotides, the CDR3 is TGTTCCAGCAGCTTAGGACAGTCTAACTATGGCTACACCTTC. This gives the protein CSSSLGQSNYGYTF. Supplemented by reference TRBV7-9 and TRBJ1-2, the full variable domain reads DTGVSQNPRHKITKRGQNVTFRCDPISEHNRLYWYRQTLGQGPEFLTYFQNEAQLEKSRLLSDRFSAERPKGSFSTLEIQRTEQGDSAMYLCSSSLGQSNYGYTFGSGTRLTVV.